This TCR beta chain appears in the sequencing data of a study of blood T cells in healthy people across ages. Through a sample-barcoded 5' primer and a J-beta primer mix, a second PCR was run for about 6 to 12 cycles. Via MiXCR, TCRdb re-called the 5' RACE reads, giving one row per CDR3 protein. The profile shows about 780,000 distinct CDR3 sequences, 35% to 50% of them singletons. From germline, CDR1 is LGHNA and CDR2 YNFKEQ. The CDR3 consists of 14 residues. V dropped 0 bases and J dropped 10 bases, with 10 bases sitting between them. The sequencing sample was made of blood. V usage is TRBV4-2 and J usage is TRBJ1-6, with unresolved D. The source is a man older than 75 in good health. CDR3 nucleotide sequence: TGTGCCAGCAGCCAAGATCAGGAAAGCTCACCCCTCCACTTT. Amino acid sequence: CASSQDQESSPLHF.